A selection of T cell receptor beta chains follows, all from one sample in a study of T-cell reconstitution after alpha-beta-depleted transplantation in children. TCRdb reanalysed the PCR reads using MiXCR and keeps one entry per CDR3 protein. The profile covers about 360,000 distinct CDR3 sequences, with roughly 15% appearing a single time and about 4.5% taken by the ten largest. This material consisted of PBMCs, taken from the stem cell graft. All receptors derive from a human donor who donated a stem cell graft to a child with Fanconi anemia. The CDR3 runs from the conserved cysteine through the conserved F or W. D genes are given only for firm matches. Clone size is given for some rows only: seen once, a few or many times, or a class if the clone is expanded.

D	size	J	V	CDR3	DNA
NA	many	TRBJ2-2	TRBV12-3/TRBV12-4	CASRNTDTGELFF	TGTGCCAGCAGGAACACAGACACCGGGGAGCTGTTTTTT
NA	many	TRBJ1-1	TRBV12-3/TRBV12-4	CASSPGGGFLGFYTEAFF	TGTGCCAGCAGTCCCGGGGGGGGGTTTTTGGGATTTTACACTGAAGCTTTCTTT
NA	many	TRBJ2-2	TRBV7-2	CASSDRSNTGELFF	TGTGCCAGCTCGGACAGATCGAACACCGGGGAGCTGTTTTTT
NA	few	TRBJ1-3	TRBV7-9	CASSRTSGNTIYF	TGTGCCAGCAGCAGGACCTCTGGAAACACCATATATTTT
NA	few	TRBJ1-1	TRBV5-1	CASSLPDNKQAFF	TGCGCCAGCAGCTTGCCGGACAATAAGCAAGCTTTCTTT
NA	NA	TRBJ2-3	TRBV20-1	CSASGVLGSTDTQYF	TGCAGTGCTAGTGGAGTTCTAGGGAGCACAGATACGCAGTATTTT
NA	NA	TRBJ1-2	TRBV4-3	CASSQVLGGRHGYTF	TGCGCCAGCAGCCAAGTCCTCGGGGGACGTCATGGCTACACCTTC
NA	few	TRBJ2-5	TRBV4-1	CASSQMIGRTQETQYF	TGCGCCAGCAGCCAAATGATAGGGCGAACCCAAGAGACCCAGTACTTC
TRBD2	NA	TRBJ2-3	TRBV6-1	CASSEEVRGGPHTQYF	TGTGCCAGCAGTGAAGAGGTGCGGGGGGGCCCACATACGCAGTATTTT
NA	few	TRBJ1-2	TRBV9	CASSVGGSGYGYTF	TGTGCCAGCAGCGTAGGGGGCAGCGGCTATGGCTACACCTTC
NA	many	TRBJ2-2	TRBV5-6	CASSWGNTGELFF	TGTGCCAGCAGCTGGGGGAACACCGGGGAGCTGTTTTTT
NA	many	TRBJ1-2	TRBV12-3/TRBV12-4	CASTLGGGDGYTF	TGTGCCAGCACCCTCGGTGGGGGAGATGGCTACACCTTC
TRBD2	many	TRBJ2-2	TRBV9	CASSELAVTNTGELFF	TGTGCCAGCAGCGAACTAGCGGTAACGAACACCGGGGAGCTGTTTTTT
NA	NA	TRBJ2-3	TRBV20-1	CSASPPSGRGVPDTQYF	TGCAGTGCTTCCCCGCCCTCGGGCAGGGGGGTCCCAGATACGCAGTATTTT
NA	NA	TRBJ1-1	TRBV7-9	CASSPQGLSAEAFF	TGTGCCAGCAGCCCTCAAGGGCTCTCGGCTGAAGCTTTCTTT
TRBD1	few	TRBJ1-1	TRBV9	CASSVGAGGGNTEAFF	TGTGCCAGCAGCGTAGGGGCAGGGGGTGGAAACACTGAAGCTTTCTTT
NA	few	TRBJ1-2	TRBV5-6	CASSLVVDRGYTF	TGTGCCAGCAGCTTGGTGGTGGACCGCGGCTACACCTTC
NA	many	TRBJ2-1	TRBV4-3	CASSLTRDVYNEQFF	TGCGCCAGCAGCCTTACCCGGGACGTATACAATGAGCAGTTCTTC
TRBD1	NA	TRBJ1-1	TRBV6-2/TRBV6-3	CASRTSTGKAFF	TGTGCCAGCAGAACCTCGACAGGGAAAGCTTTCTTT
NA	few	TRBJ1-4	TRBV7-3	CASSLTSGSKLFF	TGTGCCAGCAGCTTAACGTCGGGAAGCAAACTGTTTTTT
NA	few	TRBJ1-1	TRBV2	CASKEQPGDTEAFF	TGTGCCAGCAAGGAACAGCCGGGGGACACTGAAGCTTTCTTT
TRBD1	few	TRBJ2-2	TRBV5-1	CASSSGQATGELFF	TGCGCCAGCAGCTCTGGACAGGCCACCGGGGAGCTGTTTTTT
NA	few	TRBJ1-1	TRBV27	CASSQLSGRETEAFF	TGTGCCAGCAGCCAATTAAGTGGTAGGGAAACTGAAGCTTTCTTT
TRBD1	NA	TRBJ1-1	TRBV9	CASSPRGGLQGSAFF	TGTGCCAGCAGCCCTAGAGGGGGCCTACAGGGCAGCGCTTTCTTT
NA	few	TRBJ2-5	TRBV10-3	CAISDGYYQETQYF	TGTGCCATCAGTGATGGGTACTACCAAGAGACCCAGTACTTC
NA	NA	TRBJ1-1	TRBV7-2	CASSLRGAEAFF	TGTGCCAGCAGCTTAAGGGGGGCTGAAGCTTTCTTT
NA	NA	TRBJ2-6	TRBV3-1	CASSHQGAGANVLTF	TGTGCCAGCAGCCACCAGGGTGCCGGGGCCAACGTCCTGACTTTC
TRBD1	NA	TRBJ1-5	TRBV7-2	CASSQQGDYQPQHF	TGTGCCAGCAGTCAACAGGGGGACTATCAGCCCCAGCATTTT
TRBD2	NA	TRBJ2-7	TRBV6-1	CASSPTEGGEQYF	TGTGCCAGCAGCCCTACCGAGGGAGGGGAGCAGTACTTC
TRBD2	many	TRBJ2-3	TRBV20-1	CSAPPNSGGVQF	TGCAGTGCCCCCCCCAATAGCGGGGGAGTTCAGTTT
TRBD2	few	TRBJ2-3	TRBV5-1	CASSLGLAGPLGTDTQYF	TGCGCCAGCAGCTTGGGGCTAGCGGGGCCCCTTGGCACAGATACGCAGTATTTT
NA	few	TRBJ2-1	TRBV15	CATSRDLGRKEQFF	TGTGCCACCAGCAGAGATCTAGGGCGGAAGGAGCAGTTCTTC
NA	many	TRBJ1-4	TRBV11-2	CASSFSKGNEKLFF	TGTGCCAGCAGCTTCAGCAAGGGGAATGAAAAACTGTTTTTT
NA	NA	TRBJ2-7	TRBV29-1	CSVQAAGANYEQYF	TGCAGCGTCCAGGCCGCGGGGGCCAACTACGAGCAGTACTTC
TRBD2	few	TRBJ2-2	TRBV7-9	CASSLESAAGRTGELFF	TGTGCCAGCAGCTTAGAAAGTGCAGCGGGGCGGACCGGGGAGCTGTTTTTT
NA	NA	TRBJ2-7	TRBV6-1	CASRGAVSGSYEQYF	TGTGCCAGCAGGGGAGCGGTTTCTGGCTCCTACGAGCAGTACTTC
NA	NA	TRBJ2-5	TRBV29-1	CSVERTSQYF	TGCAGCGTTGAACGGACATCTCAGTACTTC
TRBD2	few	TRBJ2-1	TRBV20-1	CSALGLAGGIGEEQFF	TGCAGTGCTTTGGGACTAGCGGGGGGGATAGGGGAGGAGCAGTTCTTC
TRBD1	NA	TRBJ2-3	TRBV20-1	CSAPPTGSRTDTQYF	TGCAGTGCCCCACCGACAGGGAGTCGGACAGATACGCAGTATTTT
NA	few	TRBJ2-3	TRBV5-5	CASNRDPQAADTQYF	TGTGCCAGCAACCGCGACCCACAGGCCGCAGATACGCAGTATTTT
NA	NA	TRBJ1-4	TRBV12-3/TRBV12-4	CASSQDGGGVKLFF	TGTGCCAGCAGCCAAGACGGCGGAGGAGTGAAACTGTTTTTT
TRBD1	few	TRBJ2-3	TRBV28	CASRPGQGAGDTQYF	TGTGCCAGCAGACCTGGACAGGGGGCCGGAGATACGCAGTATTTT
NA	NA	TRBJ2-2	TRBV7-2	CASSLGFSAGELFF	TGTGCCAGCAGCTTAGGGTTTAGCGCCGGGGAGCTGTTTTTT